This T cell receptor beta chain was sequenced during a study of blood T cell repertoires in COVID-19. Study details: Samples came from the United States, Italy and Spain, spanning acute and convalescent COVID-19.

Deletions cut 8 bases from V and 0 bases from J, with 14 bases between. The germline V gene encodes CDR1 SNHLY and CDR2 FYNNEI. CDR3 length: 14 amino acids. The method was immunoSEQ multiplex PCR; TCRdb's version includes in-frame clones alone and lacks a portion of them. The repertoire holds some 200,000 clones, with around four fifths as singletons. The TCR sequence derives from a human donor with acute or convalescent COVID-19. The donor label of this sample is uncertain. The gene calls are TRBV2 and TRBJ2-7; TRBD1 might be the D (6 bases). The sequenced sample was peripheral blood. The CDR3: CASRGHVLSYEQYF. The DNA for the CDR3 is TGTGCCAGCCGGGGACATGTCCTCTCCTACGAGCAGTACTTC.